Listed below are T cell receptor beta chains from one sample, sequenced in a study of blood T cells in healthy people across ages. TCRdb re-derived calls from the 5' RACE reads in MiXCR, one entry per CDR3 protein. The table shows 1.5 million to 2 million distinct CDR3 sequences, with 40% to 55% occurring only once. Sequenced sample: blood. These receptors came from a woman aged 40 to 50 in good health. CDR3s include the opening cysteine and the closing phenylalanine or tryptophan. D genes are given only for firm matches. Clone size is shown for a subset of rows, as once, few, many or a class of expanded clone.

abundance	v_gene	d_gene	j_gene	len	CDR3aa	CDR3nt
-	TRBV4-1	-	TRBJ2-5	15	CASSQGGGSQETQYF	TGCGCCAGCAGCCAAGGTGGGGGATCCCAAGAGACCCAGTACTTC
-	TRBV7-9	-	TRBJ2-5	12	CASSLAAKTQYF	TGTGCCAGCAGCTTAGCGGCAAAGACCCAGTACTTC
few	TRBV5-1	TRBD2	TRBJ2-5	15	CASSWTSGDAETQYF	TGCGCCAGCAGCTGGACGAGCGGGGACGCAGAGACCCAGTACTTC
-	TRBV7-9	-	TRBJ1-4	14	CTSSWTGSNEKLFF	TGTACCAGCAGTTGGACGGGTTCTAATGAAAAACTGTTTTTT
-	TRBV28	TRBD1	TRBJ2-1	16	CASSLFGQGVYNEQFF	TGTGCCAGCAGTTTATTTGGTCAGGGGGTCTACAATGAGCAGTTCTTC
-	TRBV10-3	-	TRBJ2-7	14	CAIAAAGTSYEQYF	TGTGCCATCGCGGCGGCGGGCACGTCCTACGAGCAGTACTTC
-	TRBV7-2	TRBD1	TRBJ2-5	15	CASSSKRTGQETLYF	TGTGCCAGCAGCTCTAAAAGGACAGGCCAAGAGACCCTGTACTTC
few	TRBV4-3	TRBD1	TRBJ2-4	15	CASSLTGTGVNIQYF	TGCGCCAGCAGCCTCACCGGGACAGGGGTAAACATTCAGTACTTC
few	TRBV12-3/TRBV12-4	-	TRBJ2-7	13	CASSVDGLYEQYF	TGTGCCAGCAGCGTGGACGGATTATACGAGCAGTACTTC
-	TRBV5-1	TRBD2	TRBJ2-1	18	CASSPVAGGELSYNEQFF	TGCGCCAGCAGCCCGGTAGCGGGGGGGGAACTCTCCTACAATGAGCAGTTCTTC
-	TRBV6-1	TRBD1	TRBJ1-2	17	CASSWGPTGGGDNGYTF	TGTGCCAGCAGCTGGGGGCCAACAGGGGGAGGGGACAATGGCTACACCTTC
-	TRBV7-8	TRBD2	TRBJ2-3	16	CASSLGYSGGPDTQYF	TGTGCCAGCAGCTTAGGATATAGCGGGGGTCCAGATACGCAGTATTTT
few	TRBV7-9	TRBD2	TRBJ2-1	14	CAVTGTSSYNEQFF	TGTGCCGTGACCGGGACTAGCTCCTACAATGAGCAGTTCTTC
-	TRBV6-2/TRBV6-3	-	TRBJ2-4	14	CASSWGENLGFQYF	TGTGCCAGCAGTTGGGGCGAAAACCTCGGGTTTCAGTACTTC
-	TRBV5-1	TRBD1	TRBJ2-7	17	CASSYNPTGQGAYEQYF	TGCGCCAGCAGCTACAACCCCACCGGACAGGGGGCCTACGAGCAGTACTTC
few	TRBV2	-	TRBJ2-1	12	CARPGAYNEQFF	TGTGCCAGACCTGGGGCCTACAATGAGCAGTTCTTC
-	TRBV20-1	TRBD2	TRBJ2-3	16	CSARDRAGGSTDTQYF	TGCAGTGCTAGAGATAGGGCGGGGGGGAGCACAGATACGCAGTATTTT
few	TRBV7-2	TRBD1	TRBJ2-4	16	CASSPGGRSVKNIQYF	TGTGCCAGCAGCCCAGGGGGCAGGTCCGTAAAAAACATTCAGTACTTC
once	TRBV7-8	TRBD1	TRBJ1-2	15	CASSSRTGGAGGYTF	TGTGCCAGCAGCTCAAGGACAGGGGGCGCGGGTGGCTACACCTTC
few	TRBV27	TRBD1	TRBJ1-2	15	CASSLSGTGRNGYTF	TGTGCCAGCAGTTTGTCCGGGACAGGGAGGAATGGCTACACCTTC
-	TRBV4-3	TRBD1	TRBJ1-4	15	CASSQGQGAAEKLFF	TGCGCCAGCAGCCAAGGACAGGGGGCGGCTGAAAAACTGTTTTTT
once	TRBV7-8	-	TRBJ1-2	14	CASSPSVTNYGYTF	TGTGCCAGCAGCCCCAGCGTGACTAACTATGGCTACACCTTC
-	TRBV12-3/TRBV12-4	-	TRBJ2-1	15	CASSPPRLGGTEQFF	TGTGCCAGCAGTCCACCCCGACTTGGGGGTACTGAGCAGTTCTTC
-	TRBV5-1	-	TRBJ1-3	16	CASSGRDGKAANTIYF	TGCGCCAGCAGCGGCCGGGACGGAAAAGCCGCAAACACCATATATTTT
-	TRBV11-2	TRBD1	TRBJ2-3	16	CASSLAGQGVADTQYF	TGTGCCAGCAGCTTAGCGGGACAGGGGGTTGCCGATACGCAGTATTTT